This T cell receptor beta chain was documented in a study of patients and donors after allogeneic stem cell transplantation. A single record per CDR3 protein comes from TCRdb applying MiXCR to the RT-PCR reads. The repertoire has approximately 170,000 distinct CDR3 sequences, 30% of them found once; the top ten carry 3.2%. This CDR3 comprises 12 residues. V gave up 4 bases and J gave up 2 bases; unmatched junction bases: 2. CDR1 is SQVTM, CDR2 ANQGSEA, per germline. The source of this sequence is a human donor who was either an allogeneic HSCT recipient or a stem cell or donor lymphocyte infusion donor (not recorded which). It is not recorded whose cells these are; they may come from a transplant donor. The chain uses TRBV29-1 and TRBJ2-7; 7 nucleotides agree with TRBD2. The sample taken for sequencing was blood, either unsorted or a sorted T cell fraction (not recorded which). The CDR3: CSVGGGTYEQYF. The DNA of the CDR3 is TGCAGCGTTGGGGGGGGAACCTACGAGCAGTACTTC.